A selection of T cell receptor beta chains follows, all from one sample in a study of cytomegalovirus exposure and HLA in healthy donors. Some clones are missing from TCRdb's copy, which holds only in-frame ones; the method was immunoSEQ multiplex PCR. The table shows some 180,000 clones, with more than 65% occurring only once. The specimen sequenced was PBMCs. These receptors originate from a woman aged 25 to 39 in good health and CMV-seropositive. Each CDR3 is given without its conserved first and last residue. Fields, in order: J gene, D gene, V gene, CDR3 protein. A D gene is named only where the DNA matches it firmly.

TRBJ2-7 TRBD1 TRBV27 ASSATGADYEQY
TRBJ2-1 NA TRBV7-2 ASSLNAGANEQF
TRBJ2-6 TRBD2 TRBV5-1 ASSERGNSGANVLT
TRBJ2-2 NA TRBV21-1 ASDSDRGLAPGWGELF
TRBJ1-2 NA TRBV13 ASTYLGGGGYT
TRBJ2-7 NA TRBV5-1 ASSSGTYEQY
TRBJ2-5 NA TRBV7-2 ASNLGTGFQETQY
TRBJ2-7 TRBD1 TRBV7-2 ASSPQDRTFGHEQY
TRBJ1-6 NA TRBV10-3 AISDRGSSSYNSPLH
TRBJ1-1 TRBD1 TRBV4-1 VSSLGDRGRTEAF
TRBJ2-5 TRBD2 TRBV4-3 ASSRGLGQETQY
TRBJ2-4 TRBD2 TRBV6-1 ASSGTSGGGFIQY
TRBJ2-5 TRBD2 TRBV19 ASSLGTSGGAGETQY
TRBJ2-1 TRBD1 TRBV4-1 ASSHAGTGGNEQF